A single sample is the source of the 26 T cell receptor beta chains below, sequenced in a study of T-cell memory formation after mild COVID-19. Using its own MiXCR run on the 5' RACE reads, TCRdb lists one record per CDR3 protein. The sample holds nearly 110,000 distinct CDR3 sequences; about a sixth are singletons and the top ten take 25% to 30%. Source material: PBMCs or a T cell subset sorted from them (not recorded which). These receptors were collected from an adult woman who had mild COVID-19 (a few samples of this study predate the infection). Cell type and time point are not known.

V is TRBV6-5 and J is TRBJ2-1; D ambiguous. V lost 8 bases and J 5 bases, leaving 13 bases between the germline ends. Per the germline V gene, CDR1 is MNHEY and CDR2 is SVGAGI. This CDR3 region has 13 residues. CDR3 nucleotide sequence: TGTGCCAGCGGCCTACTGGAGAACAATGAGCAGTTCTTC. It encodes CASGLLENNEQFF.

The chain joins TRBV4-1 to TRBJ1-5; a possible D gene is TRBD1 (5 bases). CDR1 is MGHRA and CDR2 is YSYEKL in the germline V gene. There are 15 residues in the CDR3. V was pared by 3 bases and J by 6 bases, with 15 bases between. CDR3 protein: CASSHGVGPGQPQHF. CDR3 DNA sequence: TGCGCCAGCAGCCACGGGGTGGGGCCGGGTCAGCCCCAGCATTTT.

The chain carries TRBV25-1 and TRBJ2-1; TRBD2 agrees at 10 bases. The V gene end was trimmed by 7 bases and the J gene end by 8 bases; junction bases not matched to a gene: 5. CDR3 length equals 13 residues. In germline, CDR1 is MGHDK, CDR2 SYGVNS. CDR3 in amino acids: CASTLAGAHEQFF. The CDR3 DNA reads as TGTGCCAGCACCCTAGCGGGAGCCCATGAGCAGTTCTTC.

This clonotype occurred a few times. The gene calls are TRBV12-3 or TRBV12-4 and TRBJ1-1; D is uncertain. CDR3 length: 13 amino acids. V was cut by 1 base and J by 3 bases, with 6 bases left in between. Written as DNA, the CDR3 is TGTGCCAGCAGTTTAGACAGAGACACTGAAGCTTTCTTT. Translating it yields CASSLDRDTEAFF.

This clonotype was seen a handful of times. The J gene is TRBJ2-7, the V gene TRBV5-4; D remains ambiguous. There are 15 residues in the CDR3. V was clipped by 1 base and J by 1 base, with 12 bases between them. Germline-derived CDR1 and CDR2 are SGHNT and YYREEE (reference sequence). For the CDR3, the DNA is TGTGCCAGCAGCTTGAGAGGCCTGCATTCCTACGAGCAGTACTTC. This sequence encodes CASSLRGLHSYEQYF.

This clonotype was seen more than once but under ten times. The genes are TRBV7-9 and TRBJ1-1; D may be TRBD1 (5 bases). Between the trimmed V and J ends, which lost 3 bases and 10 bases, there was a span of 15 bases. CDR3 length: 13 amino acids. Per the germline V gene, CDR1 is SEHNR and CDR2 is FQNEAQ (reference sequence). The CDR3 DNA follows: TGTGCCAGCAGCTTGGGGCAGGGAAATACAGCTTTCTTT. Residues: CASSLGQGNTAFF.

This clonotype was counted only a few times. This chain joins TRBV4-2 and TRBJ2-1, with 8 nucleotides matching TRBD2. J was trimmed by 4 bases and V by 4 bases; bases with no gene match: 9. This CDR3 comprises 16 residues. Germline V gene sequence: CDR1 LGHNA, CDR2 YNFKEQ. The CDR3 bases are TGTGCCAGCAGCCGTCCCGGGCGGGAGGCATACAATGAGCAGTTCTTC. Amino acids: CASSRPGREAYNEQFF.

This clonotype has a count of ten or more. V usage is TRBV4-3 and J usage is TRBJ2-1; 10 positions match TRBD2. CDR3 length equals 15 residues. V was clipped by 5 bases and J by 6 bases; unmatched bases: 7. The germline V gene has CDR1 LGHNA and CDR2 YSLEER. The CDR3 DNA sequence: TGCGCCAGCAGCGCAGGGACTAGCGTCGCCAATGAGCAGTTCTTC. It specifies CASSAGTSVANEQFF.

This clonotype was seen more than once but under ten times. This chain connects TRBV5-1 to TRBJ2-1; tentatively, D is TRBD2 (6 bases). From germline, CDR1 is SGHRS and CDR2 YFSETQ. This CDR3 region has 16 residues. Trimming removed 2 bases at V and 4 bases at J, with 16 bases between. The CDR3 is CASSFSPGLKYNEQFF. The DNA of the CDR3 is TGCGCCAGCAGCTTTTCACCGGGACTTAAGTACAATGAGCAGTTCTTC.

V and J are TRBV5-4 and TRBJ2-2, with a tentative D call TRBD2 (6 bases). V gave up 4 bases and J gave up 0 bases, with 16 bases separating them. Germline CDR1 is SGHNT and CDR2 is YYREEE (reference sequence). This CDR3 has 17 amino acids. The CDR3 is CASSPGPGLSNTGELFF. CDR3 bases: TGTGCCAGCAGCCCGGGACCGGGACTTTCGAACACCGGGGAGCTGTTTTTT.

CDR3 nucleotide sequence: TGTGCCATCAGTGACAGGGATCTTGGCTACGAGCAGTACTTC. This gives the protein CAISDRDLGYEQYF. The chain uses TRBV10-3 and TRBJ2-7; possibly TRBD1 for D (5 bases). From germline, CDR1 is ENHRY and CDR2 SYGVKD. There are 14 residues in the CDR3. V lost 3 bases to trimming and J lost 3 bases, with 12 bases between them.

The chain has TRBV6-5 and TRBJ2-7; 14 bases line up with TRBD2. After removal of 7 bases from V and 5 bases from J, the junction contained 16 bases not matched to a gene. The CDR3 totals 18 residues. CDR1 and CDR2 from the germline V gene are MNHEY and SVGAGI. The CDR3 region has the DNA TGTGCCAGCACGGTAACCGGGACTAGCGGGAGAATCGCCCACGAGCAGTACTTC. Encoded protein: CASTVTGTSGRIAHEQYF.

The J gene is TRBJ1-4, the V gene TRBV4-1; 10 bases agree with TRBD1. The J segment lost 5 bases and the V segment lost 6 bases, leaving 3 bases of the junction unmatched. This CDR3 region has 14 residues. Germline-derived CDR1 and CDR2 are MGHRA and YSYEKL. CDR3 DNA sequence: TGCGCCAGCAGGGACAGGGGGGAAAATGAAAAACTGTTTTTT. Encoded protein: CASRDRGENEKLFF.

This clonotype occurred a few times. The V and J genes are TRBV6-5 and TRBJ2-4; 7 bases are a match to TRBD1. Germline CDR1 is MNHEY and CDR2 is SVGAGI. There are 14 residues in the CDR3. J was trimmed by 4 bases and V by 6 bases; bases with no gene match: 6. CDR3 protein: CASRPQGIKNIQYF. For the CDR3, the DNA is TGTGCCAGCAGGCCACAGGGGATTAAAAACATTCAGTACTTC.

The genes are TRBV4-1 and TRBJ2-7, with D tentatively TRBD2 (6 bases). CDR1 and CDR2 (germline): MGHRA, YSYEKL. The CDR3 covers 15 residues. The V end was cut by 2 bases, the J end by 3 bases, with 14 bases between. CDR3 loop: CASSQWGVTDYEQYF. CDR3 bases: TGCGCCAGCAGCCAATGGGGGGTTACAGACTACGAGCAGTACTTC.

The sample holds many counts of this clonotype. V is TRBV5-6 and J is TRBJ2-6; 11 nucleotides match TRBD1. Losses at the gene ends were 4 bases for V and 2 bases for J; bases not matched to a gene: 5. The CDR3 is 17 residues long. The germline CDR1 and CDR2 sequences are SGHDT and YYEEEE. In DNA, the CDR3 is TGTGCCAGCAGCCTGGGACAGGGGGGACCTGGGGCCAACGTCCTGACTTTC. Its translation: CASSLGQGGPGANVLTF. The complete variable domain, with remaining parts taken from reference TRBV5-6 and TRBJ2-6, reads DAGVTQSPTHLIKTRGQQVTLRCSPKSGHDTVSWYQQALGQGPQFIFQYYEEEERQRGNFPDRFSGHQFPNYSSELNVNALLLGDSALYLCASSLGQGGPGANVLTFGAGSRLTVL.

The chain recombines TRBV7-9 with TRBJ2-3; 7 bases line up with TRBD1. Germline-derived CDR1 and CDR2 are SEHNR and FQNEAQ (reference sequence). This CDR3 has 19 amino acids. With 5 bases clipped from V and 0 bases from J, the junction kept 17 bases outside the gene matches. The CDR3 here is CASSPSPGQQTSSTDTQYF. As DNA, the CDR3 is TGTGCCAGCAGCCCATCCCCGGGACAGCAAACATCTAGCACAGATACGCAGTATTTT.

V is TRBV20-1 and J is TRBJ2-6, with a weak D call TRBD1 (5 bases). The CDR3 covers 19 residues. Germline-derived CDR1 and CDR2 are DFQATT and SNEGSKA (reference sequence). Trimming removed 0 bases from V and 3 bases from J, with 21 bases in between. The CDR3 sequence is CSARDLGQGSPLGANVLTF. CDR3 in DNA: TGCAGTGCTAGAGATTTGGGGCAGGGAAGCCCTCTTGGGGCCAACGTCCTGACTTTC.

The chain carries TRBV11-3 and TRBJ2-1; a possible D gene is TRBD2 (5 bases). CDR1 and CDR2 from the germline V gene are SGHNT and YENEEA. The V end lost 4 bases, the J end lost 4 bases, and 11 bases lay between the germline ends. This CDR3 spans 14 amino acids. Written as DNA, the CDR3 is TGTGCCAGCAGCTCGTTGGAGGTATACAATGAGCAGTTCTTC. This translates into CASSSLEVYNEQFF.

The gene calls are TRBV4-2 and TRBJ1-1, with unresolved D. The CDR3 consists of 15 residues. The V and J ends lost 0 bases and 5 bases respectively, with 13 bases between them. Germline assignment: CDR1 LGHNA and CDR2 YNFKEQ. CDR3 nucleotides: TGTGCCAGCAGCCAAGATTACATCGAGTCAACTGAAGCTTTCTTT. It codes for CASSQDYIESTEAFF.

The chain recombines TRBV24-1 with TRBJ2-1, with no clear D. The CDR3 has 15 amino acids. The ends were cut back, 2 bases at V and 2 bases at J, with 9 bases in the middle. Germline-derived CDR1 and CDR2 are KGHDR and SFDVKD. Here the CDR3 DNA reads TGTGCCACCAGTGATTCGACGGTACCCTACAATGAGCAGTTCTTC. Translating it yields CATSDSTVPYNEQFF.

The sample holds a few counts of this clonotype. The gene calls are TRBV7-9 and TRBJ1-2; no clear D. CDR1 SEHNR and CDR2 FQNEAQ come from the germline V gene (reference sequence). Deletions cut 3 bases from V and 0 bases from J, with 5 bases between. The CDR3 spans 13 residues. The CDR3 DNA follows: TGTGCCAGCAGCTTTGGGGCTAACTATGGCTACACCTTC. As protein: CASSFGANYGYTF.

This clonotype was counted only a few times. The chain couples TRBV9 to TRBJ1-1; 7 positions match TRBD1. In germline, CDR1 is SGDLS, CDR2 YYNGEE. The CDR3 runs to 14 residues. V lost 3 bases and J lost 3; bases outside the gene matches: 5. CDR3 nucleotides: TGTGCCAGCAGCGGAGGGGGACAGTACACTGAAGCTTTCTTT. Amino acid sequence: CASSGGGQYTEAFF.

The V gene is TRBV5-4, the J gene TRBJ1-1; TRBD1 matches 9 bases. The length of the CDR3 is 15 residues. Trimming took 0 bases from V and 5 from J; bases not matched to a gene: 5. Per the germline V gene, CDR1 is SGHNT and CDR2 is YYREEE (reference sequence). CDR3 nucleotide sequence: TGTGCCAGCAGCTTGGAGACAGGGGGAATGACTGAAGCTTTCTTT. Its translation: CASSLETGGMTEAFF.

The chain has TRBV29-1 and TRBJ2-1; D is undetermined. This CDR3 is built from 13 residues. With 6 bases removed from V and 13 bases from J, the gap between germline ends came to 22 bases. Per the germline V gene, CDR1 is SQVTM and CDR2 is ANQGSEA. Here the CDR3 DNA reads TGCAGCGTCCAGTACCGTGGTTTCCCTGATCAGTTCTTC. This sequence encodes CSVQYRGFPDQFF.

This clonotype was recorded a few times. J is TRBJ2-1 and V is TRBV18; maybe TRBD2 (5 bases). This CDR3 region has 13 residues. Per the germline V gene, CDR1 is KGHSH and CDR2 is LQKENI. Trimming took off 3 bases at V and 4 bases at J, with 7 bases between the two ends. CDR3 in DNA: TGTGCCAGCTCACCTGTAGCGTACAATGAGCAGTTCTTC. It is translated as CASSPVAYNEQFF. The full variable domain, rest sourced from reference TRBV18 and TRBJ2-1, is NAGVMQNPRHLVRRRGQEARLRCSPMKGHSHVYWYRQLPEEGLKFMVYLQKENIIDESGMPKERFSAEFPKEGPSILRIQQVVRGDSAAYFCASSPVAYNEQFFGPGTRLTVL.